This T cell receptor beta chain was found in a study of shared clonotypes between healthy human individuals. On the study more broadly: The plates for each donor numbered three CD4 naive, three CD4 memory, two CD8 naive and one CD8 memory.

Terminally differentiated effector memory CD45RA+ cells were excluded by CCR7 positive selection of CD45RO-negative cells. Germline assignment: CDR1 SEHNR and CDR2 FQNEAQ (reference sequence). This CDR3 region has 15 residues. V lost 1 base to trimming and J lost 3 bases, with 13 bases between them. This clone has a single count. The antigen remains undetermined. Produced via immunoSEQ multiplex PCR; TCRdb's table is partial and in-frame only. This sample has some 2 million clones; about 95% occur once, and the top ten carry about 1.1%. Study-wide results and limits: Estimated richness was generally greater in naive than memory subsets.

The clonotype was recovered from a man aged 18 to 30 in good health. Sequencing was carried out using naive CD8+ T cells sorted from blood. The chain is built from TRBV7-9 and TRBJ2-7; D gene unclear. This CDR3 is CASSLGEVAVYEQYF. The CDR3 bases are TGTGCCAGCAGCTTAGGAGAGGTTGCCGTCTACGAGCAGTACTTC.